What follows are 11 T cell receptor beta chains derived from one specimen sequenced in a study of PD-1 blockade in classical Hodgkin lymphoma. Relapses following autologous stem cell transplantation were seen in all patients, with brentuximab vedotin exposure varying. The protocol was immunoSEQ multiplex PCR, while the TCRdb copy is restricted to in-frame clones and leaves out a portion. The data hold nearly 25,000 clones, with about 76% observed a single time. The material was peripheral blood mononuclear cells (PBMCs), obtained before the second cycle of nivolumab. The receptors were sampled from a human donor with classical Hodgkin lymphoma.

The V and J genes are TRBV5-1 and TRBJ1-2; 8 nucleotides align to TRBD1. The V gene end was trimmed by 0 bases and the J gene end by 8 bases; junction bases not matched to a gene: 6. This CDR3 comprises 14 residues. Germline-derived CDR1 and CDR2 are SGHRS and YFSETQ. The CDR3 loop reads CASSLEQGVRGYTF. The CDR3 coding sequence is TGCGCCAGCAGCTTGGAACAGGGGGTTAGGGGCTACACCTTC.

The chain combines TRBV28 with TRBJ2-1, with 10 bases aligning to TRBD1. Germline values: CDR1 MDHEN, CDR2 SYDVKM. The J segment lost 3 bases and the V segment lost 10 bases, leaving 9 bases of the junction unmatched. The CDR3 has 15 residues. In nucleotides, the CDR3 is TGTGCCACCAAGACAGGGGGCGTTCTCTACAATGAGCAGTTCTTC. Translation: CATKTGGVLYNEQFF. Filled out from reference TRBV28 and TRBJ2-1, the complete variable domain reads DVKVTQSSRYLVKRTGEKVFLECVQDMDHENMFWYRQDPGLGLRLIYFSYDVKMKEKGDIPEGYSVSREKKERFSLILESASTNQTSMYLCATKTGGVLYNEQFFGPGTRLTVL.

This clone was seen only once. This chain joins TRBV27 and TRBJ1-2; D not resolved. V lost 6 bases and J lost 4, with 15 bases in between. This CDR3 contains 14 residues. Germline CDR1 is MNHEY and CDR2 is SMNVEV (reference sequence). CDR3 amino acids: CASRRDLPPYGYTF. DNA for the CDR3: TGTGCCAGCAGAAGAGACCTACCCCCCTATGGCTACACCTTC.

This chain joins TRBV2 and TRBJ1-1; TRBD1 matches at 9 bases. The trim removed 11 bases at V and 0 bases at J, leaving 4 bases unmatched. The CDR3 has 13 amino acids. Germline V gene data show CDR1 as SNHLY and CDR2 as FYNNEI. CDR3 protein: CARGTGMNTEAFF. The CDR3 DNA follows: TGTGCCCGTGGGACAGGGATGAACACTGAAGCTTTCTTT. Combining the CDR3 with reference TRBV2 and TRBJ1-1 gives the whole variable domain EPEVTQTPSHQVTQMGQEVILRCVPISNHLYFYWYRQILGQKVEFLVSFYNNEISEKSEIFDDQFSVERPDGSNFTLKIRSTKLEDSAMYFCARGTGMNTEAFFGQGTRLTVV.

The V gene is TRBV4-2, the J gene TRBJ1-1, with D unclear. The ends were cut back, 1 base at V and 1 base at J, with 16 bases in the middle. Germline V gene data show CDR1 as LGHNA and CDR2 as YNFKEQ. The CDR3 sequence is 17 residues long. CDR3 residues: CASSQGLGSQRNTEAFF. CDR3 DNA sequence: TGTGCCAGCAGCCAAGGGTTGGGGAGTCAGCGGAACACTGAAGCTTTCTTT.

The chain joins TRBV19 to TRBJ2-1; D is uncertain. The V end lost 7 bases, the J end lost 3 bases, and 10 bases lay between the germline ends. The germline V gene has CDR1 LNHDA and CDR2 SQIVND (reference sequence). There are 13 residues in the CDR3. In DNA, the CDR3 is TGTGCCAGTACGGGTATCAGCTACAATGAGCAGTTCTTC. It codes for CASTGISYNEQFF.

V is TRBV5-6 and J is TRBJ2-2; no clear D. Germline V gene data show CDR1 as SGHDT and CDR2 as YYEEEE. The CDR3 loop spans 15 amino acids. With 4 bases removed from V and 4 bases from J, the gap between germline ends came to 14 bases. The CDR3 is CASSPTVAFTGELFF. The CDR3 DNA reads as TGTGCCAGCAGCCCGACGGTCGCTTTCACCGGGGAGCTGTTTTTT.

The chain has TRBV5-4 and TRBJ2-5; TRBD2 might be the D (6 bases). The CDR3 length is 14 residues. Trimming took off 4 bases at V and 0 bases at J, with 10 bases between the two ends. Germline loops: CDR1 SGHNT, CDR2 YYREEE (reference sequence). CDR3 bases: TGTGCCAGCAGCCTGAGGACTAACCAAGAGACCCAGTACTTC. Residues: CASSLRTNQETQYF.

This rearrangement joins TRBV6-5 to TRBJ2-1; TRBD1 matches 8 bases. The CDR3 has 11 amino acids. The J segment lost 12 bases and the V segment lost 6 bases, leaving 4 bases of the junction unmatched. Germline CDR1 reads MNHEY; CDR2 reads SVGAGI. The CDR3 loop is CASSHGTGQFF. The DNA for the CDR3 is TGTGCCAGCAGCCATGGGACAGGGCAGTTCTTC.

In its sample, this clone ranks as medium-sized. The gene calls are TRBV27 and TRBJ1-2, with D perhaps matching TRBD1 (6 bases). Germline loops: CDR1 MNHEY, CDR2 SMNVEV (reference sequence). Trimming removed 2 bases at V and 8 bases at J, with 18 bases between. The CDR3 spans 15 residues. Here the CDR3 DNA reads TGTGCCAGCAGTTTAGGGGGCAAGGGAGGGAGAGGCTACACCTTC. This translates into CASSLGGKGGRGYTF.

The chain uses TRBV6-1 and TRBJ2-5; D unclear. The CDR3 totals 11 residues. Trimming shortened V by 1 base and J by 5 bases, and 2 bases separated the two germline ends. Germline V gives CDR1 MNHNS, CDR2 SASEGT. The CDR3 here is CASSEGETQYF. In nucleotides, the CDR3 is TGTGCCAGCAGTGAAGGCGAGACCCAGTACTTC.